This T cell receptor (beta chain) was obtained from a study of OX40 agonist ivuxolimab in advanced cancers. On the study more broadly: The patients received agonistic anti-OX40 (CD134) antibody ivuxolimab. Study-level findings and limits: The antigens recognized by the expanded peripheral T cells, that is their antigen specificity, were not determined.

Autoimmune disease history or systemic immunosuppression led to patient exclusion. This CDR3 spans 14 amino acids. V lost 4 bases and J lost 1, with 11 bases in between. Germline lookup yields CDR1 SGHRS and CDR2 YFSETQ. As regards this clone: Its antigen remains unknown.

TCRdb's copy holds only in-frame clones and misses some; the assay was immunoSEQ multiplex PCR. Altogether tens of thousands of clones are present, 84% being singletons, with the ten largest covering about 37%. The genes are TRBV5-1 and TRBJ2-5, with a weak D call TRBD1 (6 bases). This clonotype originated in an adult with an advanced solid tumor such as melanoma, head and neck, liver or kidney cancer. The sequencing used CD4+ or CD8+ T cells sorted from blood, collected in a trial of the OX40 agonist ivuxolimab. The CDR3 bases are TGCGCCAGCAGCGTAGGACAGCCCCAAGAGACCCAGTACTTC. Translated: CASSVGQPQETQYF.